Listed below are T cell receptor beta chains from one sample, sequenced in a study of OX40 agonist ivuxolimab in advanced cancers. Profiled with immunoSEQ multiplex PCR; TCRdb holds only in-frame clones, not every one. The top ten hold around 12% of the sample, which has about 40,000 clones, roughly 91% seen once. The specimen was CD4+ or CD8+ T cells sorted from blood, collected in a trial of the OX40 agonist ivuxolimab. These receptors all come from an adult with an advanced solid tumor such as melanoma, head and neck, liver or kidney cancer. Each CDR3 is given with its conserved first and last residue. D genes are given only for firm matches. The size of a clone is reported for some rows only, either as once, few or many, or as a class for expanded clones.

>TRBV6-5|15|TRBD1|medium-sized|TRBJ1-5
CASSYSGGSNQPQHF
TGTGCCAGCAGTTACTCAGGGGGCTCAAATCAGCCCCAGCATTTT
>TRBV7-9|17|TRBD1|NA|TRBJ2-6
CASSDRGQSSGANVLTF
TGTGCCAGCAGCGACAGGGGTCAGTCCTCTGGGGCCAACGTCCTGACTTTC
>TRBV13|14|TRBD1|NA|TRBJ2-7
CASSYGTGSYEQYF
TGTGCCAGCAGCTACGGGACAGGGTCCTACGAGCAGTACTTC
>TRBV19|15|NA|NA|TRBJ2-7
CASSIYGTEFYEQYF
TGTGCCAGTAGTATTTACGGCACAGAGTTCTACGAGCAGTACTTC
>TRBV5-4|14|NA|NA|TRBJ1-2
CASSLRRPISGYTF
TGTGCCAGCAGCTTGCGCAGGCCCATCAGTGGCTACACCTTC
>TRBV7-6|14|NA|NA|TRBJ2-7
CASSLGTLSPEQYF
TGTGCCAGCAGCTTAGGGACCCTTTCACCCGAGCAGTACTTC
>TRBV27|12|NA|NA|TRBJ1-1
CASKQGSTEAFF
TGTGCCAGCAAGCAGGGTTCAACTGAAGCTTTCTTT
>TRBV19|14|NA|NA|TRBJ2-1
CASRGDGWGNEQFF
TGTGCCAGTAGAGGCGACGGATGGGGGAATGAGCAGTTCTTC
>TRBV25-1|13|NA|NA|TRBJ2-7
CASSDEGPYEQYF
TGTGCCAGCAGTGATGAGGGGCCCTACGAGCAGTACTTC
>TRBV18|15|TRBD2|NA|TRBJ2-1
CASSPRGVRGGEQFF
TGTGCCAGCTCACCCCGAGGGGTCCGGGGGGGGGAGCAGTTCTTC
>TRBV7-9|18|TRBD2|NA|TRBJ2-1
CASSLPMRTSGRSNEQFF
TGTGCCAGCAGCTTACCCATGCGGACTAGCGGGCGCTCCAATGAGCAGTTCTTC
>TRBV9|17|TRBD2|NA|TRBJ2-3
CASSRASGSYGTDTQYF
TGTGCCAGCTCTCGGGCTAGCGGGAGTTACGGCACAGATACGCAGTATTTT
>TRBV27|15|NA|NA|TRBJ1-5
CASSLRARVNQPQHF
TGTGCCAGCAGTTTGAGGGCTAGAGTGAATCAGCCCCAGCATTTT
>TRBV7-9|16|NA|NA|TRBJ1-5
CASSLLGRGGNQPQHF
TGTGCCAGCAGCTTACTGGGCAGGGGAGGCAATCAGCCCCAGCATTTT
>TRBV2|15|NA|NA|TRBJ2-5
CASSPRETRPGSQYF
TGTGCCAGCAGCCCCCGGGAGACACGTCCAGGGAGCCAGTACTTC
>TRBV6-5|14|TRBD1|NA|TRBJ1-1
CASNTEGAGTEAFF
TGTGCCAGCAATACCGAGGGGGCAGGCACTGAAGCTTTCTTT
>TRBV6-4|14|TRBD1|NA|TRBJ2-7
CASSEGTGGGEQYF
TGTGCCAGCAGTGAGGGGACAGGGGGAGGAGAGCAGTACTTC
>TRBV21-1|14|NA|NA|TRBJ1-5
CASSKTASSQPQHF
TGTGCCAGCAGCAAAACGGCCAGTAGTCAGCCCCAGCATTTT
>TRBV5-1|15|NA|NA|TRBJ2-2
CASSLGQTYTGELFF
TGCGCCAGCAGCTTGGGGCAGACTTACACCGGGGAGCTGTTTTTT
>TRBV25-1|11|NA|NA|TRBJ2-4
CASSEGNIQYF
TGTGCCAGCAGTGAGGGAAACATTCAGTACTTC
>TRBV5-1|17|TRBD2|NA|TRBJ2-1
CASSFGGLAGLYNEQFF
TGCGCCAGCAGCTTCGGCGGACTAGCGGGGTTATACAATGAGCAGTTCTTC
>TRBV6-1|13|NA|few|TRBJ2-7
CASSEVPQDEQYF
TGTGCCAGCAGTGAAGTCCCACAGGACGAGCAGTACTTC
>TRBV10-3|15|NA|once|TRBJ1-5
CAISEDQGPNQPQHF
TGTGCCATCAGTGAGGACCAGGGGCCTAATCAGCCCCAGCATTTT
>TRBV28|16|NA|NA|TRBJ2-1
CASRSRGPSSYNEQFF
TGTGCCAGCAGGTCGCGGGGGCCGAGCTCCTACAATGAGCAGTTCTTC
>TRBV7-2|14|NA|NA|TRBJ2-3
CASSLQIQTDTQYF
TGTGCCAGCAGCCTGCAAATCCAGACGGATACGCAGTATTTT
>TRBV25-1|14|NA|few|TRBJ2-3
CASSWTQPTDTQYF
TGTGCCAGCAGTTGGACGCAACCCACAGATACGCAGTATTTT
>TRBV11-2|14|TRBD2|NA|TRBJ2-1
CASSLGLAVAEQFF
TGTGCCAGCAGCTTAGGACTAGCGGTAGCCGAGCAGTTCTTC
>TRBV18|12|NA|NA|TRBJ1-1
CASSLRQVVAFF
TGTGCCAGCTCACTGAGACAGGTTGTGGCTTTCTTT
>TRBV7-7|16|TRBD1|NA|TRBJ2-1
CASSSRTGGRYNEQFF
TGTGCTAGCAGCTCTCGGACAGGAGGACGTTACAATGAGCAGTTCTTC
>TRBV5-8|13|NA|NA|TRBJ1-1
CASSAWVNTEAFF
TGTGCCAGCAGCGCATGGGTCAACACTGAAGCTTTCTTT
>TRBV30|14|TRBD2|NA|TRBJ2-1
CAWSVGAGASEQFF
TGTGCCTGGAGTGTAGGGGCGGGAGCAAGTGAGCAGTTCTTC
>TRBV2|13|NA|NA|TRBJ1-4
CASRRDAEEKLFF
TGTGCCAGCAGGAGGGACGCCGAAGAAAAACTGTTTTTT
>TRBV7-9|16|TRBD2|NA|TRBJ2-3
CASSLPTSGVTDTQYF
TGTGCCAGCAGCCTTCCTACTAGCGGGGTTACAGATACGCAGTATTTT
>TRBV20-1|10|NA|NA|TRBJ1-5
CSAGNQPQHF
TGCAGTGCGGGAAATCAGCCCCAGCATTTT
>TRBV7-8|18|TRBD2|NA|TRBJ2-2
CASSLAPRLAGGTGELFF
TGTGCCAGCAGCTTAGCGCCGCGACTAGCGGGGGGCACCGGGGAGCTGTTTTTT
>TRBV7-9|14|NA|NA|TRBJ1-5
CASSFGQSNQPQHF
TGTGCCAGCAGCTTTGGACAGAGCAATCAGCCCCAGCATTTT
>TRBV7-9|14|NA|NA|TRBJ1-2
CASSDTGGTYGYTF
TGTGCCAGCAGCGATACAGGAGGGACCTATGGCTACACCTTC
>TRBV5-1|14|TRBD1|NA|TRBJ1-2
CASSFDRVYYGYTF
TGCGCCAGCAGCTTCGACAGGGTTTACTATGGCTACACCTTC
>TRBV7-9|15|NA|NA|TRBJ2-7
CASSSGEASSYEQYF
TGTGCCAGCAGCTCAGGAGAAGCCTCCTCCTACGAGCAGTACTTC
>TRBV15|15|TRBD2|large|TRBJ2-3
CATSSGAGGTDTQYF
TGTGCCACCAGCAGCGGAGCGGGGGGCACAGATACGCAGTATTTT
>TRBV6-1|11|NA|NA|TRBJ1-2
CASTQVYGYTF
TGTGCCAGCACCCAAGTTTATGGCTACACCTTC